The rows below give T cell receptor beta chains drawn from one sample of a study of blood T cell repertoires in COVID-19. Sequenced by immunoSEQ multiplex PCR; TCRdb stores in-frame clones only, minus some. The sample carries 180,000 or so clones, around 80% recorded once. Sequencing input: PBMCs or T cells enriched from blood (not recorded which). These receptors all stem from a man aged 50-60 years who had recovered from COVID-19. CDR3s include the opening cysteine and the closing phenylalanine or tryptophan. D genes are given only for firm matches. The size of a clone is reported for some rows only, either as once, few or many, or as a class for expanded clones.

j_call cdr3_length d_call v_call clone_size cdr3_aa cdr3_nt
TRBJ2-7 14 . TRBV6-5 . CASSSTTGTYEQYF TGTGCCAGCAGTAGTACCACAGGAACCTACGAGCAGTACTTC
TRBJ2-1 15 . TRBV6-1 . CASSEAYRTYREQFF TGTGCCAGCAGTGAAGCCTACAGGACCTACCGTGAGCAGTTCTTC
TRBJ1-1 14 TRBD1 TRBV10-3 . CAISEQGADTEAFF TGTGCCATCAGTGAGCAGGGGGCTGACACTGAAGCTTTCTTT
TRBJ2-5 14 TRBD2 TRBV24-1 . CATQVAGGPETQYF TGTGCCACCCAGGTAGCGGGAGGGCCGGAGACCCAGTACTTC
TRBJ2-1 13 TRBD1 TRBV29-1 . CSASRDRVGEQFF TGCAGCGCATCCCGGGACAGGGTTGGTGAGCAGTTCTTC
TRBJ2-7 13 . TRBV19 . CASSIPGSGEQYF TGTGCCAGTAGTATCCCGGGTTCGGGCGAGCAGTACTTC
TRBJ1-4 16 TRBD1 TRBV19 . CASSILSRDSPKKLFF TGTGCCAGTAGTATATTATCCCGGGACAGTCCGAAAAAACTGTTTTTT
TRBJ1-1 13 . TRBV28 few CASSGPQATEAFF TGTGCCAGCAGTGGTCCGCAAGCCACTGAAGCTTTCTTT
TRBJ2-5 16 TRBD2 TRBV11-2 . CASSLEAGGGQETQYF TGTGCCAGCAGCTTAGAAGCGGGAGGGGGCCAAGAGACCCAGTACTTC
TRBJ2-1 15 TRBD2 TRBV5-1 . CASNPGTSGYNEQFF TGCGCCAGCAACCCCGGTACTAGCGGGTACAATGAGCAGTTCTTC
TRBJ2-5 10 . TRBV6-5 . CASKRETQYF TGTGCCAGCAAGAGAGAGACCCAGTACTTC
TRBJ1-5 15 . TRBV7-6 . CASSPTLAGDQPQHF TGTGCCAGCAGTCCGACTTTGGCAGGGGATCAGCCCCAGCATTTT
TRBJ2-1 17 TRBD2 TRBV7-9 . CASSLVRDSGSGNEQFF TGTGCCAGCAGCTTAGTCCGAGATAGCGGGAGCGGGAATGAGCAGTTCTTC
TRBJ2-6 15 . TRBV7-2 . CASSLAGHRANVLTF TGTGCCAGCAGCTTAGCGGGACATAGGGCCAACGTCCTGACTTTC
TRBJ2-5 16 . TRBV15 . CATSRDLSGSQETQYF TGTGCCACCAGCAGAGATCTTTCAGGGTCACAAGAGACCCAGTACTTC
TRBJ2-5 15 TRBD1 TRBV4-1 . CASSQEQGARGTQYF TGCGCCAGCAGCCAAGAACAGGGGGCCCGGGGGACCCAGTACTTC
TRBJ1-4 13 . TRBV2 once CASRRDSNEKLFF TGTGCCAGCAGGAGGGACTCTAATGAAAAACTGTTTTTT
TRBJ1-3 12 . TRBV19 . CASQDRGNTIYF TGTGCCAGTCAAGACAGGGGAAACACCATATATTTT
TRBJ2-3 16 TRBD2 TRBV19 . CASSIPSGDSTDTQYF TGTGCCAGTAGTATACCTAGCGGGGACAGCACAGATACGCAGTATTTT
TRBJ2-7 13 . TRBV18 once CASSEEVSYEQYF TGTGCCAGCTCGGAGGAAGTCTCCTACGAGCAGTACTTC
TRBJ2-4 14 TRBD1 TRBV5-5 . CASSLVGQGDIQYF TGTGCCAGCAGCTTGGTTGGGCAGGGGGACATTCAGTACTTC
TRBJ2-3 14 TRBD1 TRBV7-3 . CASSLGTGSDTQYF TGTGCCAGCAGCTTAGGGACAGGGTCAGATACGCAGTATTTT
TRBJ1-5 16 . TRBV28 . CASITGGAYSNQPQHF TGTGCCAGCATCACCGGTGGTGCGTATAGCAATCAGCCCCAGCATTTT
TRBJ2-3 15 TRBD2 TRBV2 . CASRFLAGTTDTQYF TGTGCCAGCAGATTCCTAGCGGGGACCACAGATACGCAGTATTTT
TRBJ2-7 11 . TRBV20-1 . CSARAEYEQYF TGCAGTGCTAGAGCGGAGTACGAGCAGTACTTC